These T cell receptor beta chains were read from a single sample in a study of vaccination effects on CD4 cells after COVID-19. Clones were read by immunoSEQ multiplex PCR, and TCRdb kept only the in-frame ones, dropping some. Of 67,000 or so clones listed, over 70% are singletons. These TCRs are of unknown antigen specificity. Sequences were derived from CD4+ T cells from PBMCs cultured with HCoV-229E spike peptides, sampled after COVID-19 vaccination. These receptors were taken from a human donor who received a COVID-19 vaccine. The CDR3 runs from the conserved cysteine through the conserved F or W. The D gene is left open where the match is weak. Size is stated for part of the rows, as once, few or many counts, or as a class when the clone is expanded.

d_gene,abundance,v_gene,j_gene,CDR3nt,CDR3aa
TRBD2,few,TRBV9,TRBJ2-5,TGTGCCAGCAGCGTAGGAGGACTAGCGGGGAGAGAGACCCAGTACTTC,CASSVGGLAGRETQYF
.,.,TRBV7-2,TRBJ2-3,TGTGCCAGCAGCTTAGATGGGGGGCGCACAGATACGCAGTATTTT,CASSLDGGRTDTQYF
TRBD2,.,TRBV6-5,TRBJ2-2,TGTGCCAGCAGTTACTCTCGGGGGGGAGGCACCGGGGAGCTGTTTTTT,CASSYSRGGGTGELFF
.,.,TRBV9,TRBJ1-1,TGTGCCAGCAGCGCTGAGGGGGACGCCTATGATGAAGCTTTCTTT,CASSAEGDAYDEAFF
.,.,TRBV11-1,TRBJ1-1,TGTGCCAGCAGCTTACTAAAGGGGATGGAAGCTTTCTTT,CASSLLKGMEAFF
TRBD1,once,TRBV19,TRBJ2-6,TGTGCCAGTAACCCCCGGGGTGGGGACAGGGTCTCTGGGGCCAACGTCCTGACTTTC,CASNPRGGDRVSGANVLTF
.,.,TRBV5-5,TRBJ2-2,TGTGCCAGCAGCATTATGGGACTGCAGAACACCGGGGAGCTGTTTTTT,CASSIMGLQNTGELFF
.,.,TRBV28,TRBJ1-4,TGTGCCAGCAGGAATCGTGGACCTAATGAAAAACTGTTTTTT,CASRNRGPNEKLFF
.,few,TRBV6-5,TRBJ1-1,TGTGCCAGCAGTTACGCTGGTACGTGGGGGAACACTGAAGCTTTCTTT,CASSYAGTWGNTEAFF
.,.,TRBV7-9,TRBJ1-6,TGTGCCAGCAGCTTAGCGGGGTTTTCACCCCTCCACTTT,CASSLAGFSPLHF
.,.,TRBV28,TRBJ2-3,TGTGCCAGCATTAACACACCGGGGTCTCGGACAGATACGCAGTATTTT,CASINTPGSRTDTQYF
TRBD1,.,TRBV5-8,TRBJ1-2,TGTGCCAGCAGTCTCGACAGGGATTATGGCTACACCTTC,CASSLDRDYGYTF
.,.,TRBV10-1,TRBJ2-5,TGCGCCAGTGGCGGCGTAGCCCAAGAGACCCAGTACTTC,CASGGVAQETQYF
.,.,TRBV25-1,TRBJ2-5,TGTGCCAGCAGTGAATCCGGGTACCAAGAGACCCAGTACTTC,CASSESGYQETQYF
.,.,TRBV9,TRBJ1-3,TGTGCCAGCAGCGATTCTTTGCGGGGGACCCTCTCTGGAAACACCATATATTTT,CASSDSLRGTLSGNTIYF
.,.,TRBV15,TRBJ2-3,TGTGCCACCAGCAGTCCCGCGAAGAGCACAGATACGCAGTATTTT,CATSSPAKSTDTQYF
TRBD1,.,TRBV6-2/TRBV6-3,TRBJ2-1,TGTGCCAGCAGTGATGCACAGGGGCGCAAGAAGTTCTTC,CASSDAQGRKKFF
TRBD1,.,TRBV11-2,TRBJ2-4,TGTGCCAGCAGCATCGACAGGGAAAACATTCAGTACTTC,CASSIDRENIQYF
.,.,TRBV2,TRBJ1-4,TGTGCCAGCAGTAATATGGGAAAGATAAATGAAAAACTGTTTTTT,CASSNMGKINEKLFF
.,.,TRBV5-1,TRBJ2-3,TGCGCCAGCAGCCCCAGGTGGGCGACAGATACGCAGTATTTT,CASSPRWATDTQYF
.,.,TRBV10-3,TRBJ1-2,TGTGCCATCAGTGGGGTAGGGTATGGCTACACCTTC,CAISGVGYGYTF
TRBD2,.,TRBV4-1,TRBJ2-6,TGCGCCAGCAGCCAATCCGTTAGCGGGGTGTATCTTAGGGCCAACGTCCTGACTTTC,CASSQSVSGVYLRANVLTF
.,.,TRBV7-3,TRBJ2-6,TGTGCCAGCAGCTTTGGCGCTGGGGCCAACGTCCTGACTTTC,CASSFGAGANVLTF
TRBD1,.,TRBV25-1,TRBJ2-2,TGTGCCAGCAGTGAGCACGGACAGGGTAACACCGGGGAGCTGTTTTTT,CASSEHGQGNTGELFF
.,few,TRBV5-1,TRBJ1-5,TGCGCCAGCAGCTTGGCCTTGGGAGATCAGCCCCAGCATTTT,CASSLALGDQPQHF
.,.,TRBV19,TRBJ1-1,TGTGCCAGTAGCCCCTGGGGGGGATTGAACACTGAAGCTTTCTTT,CASSPWGGLNTEAFF
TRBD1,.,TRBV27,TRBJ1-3,TGTGCCAGCAGTCCCGGGACAGGGGTCTCTGGAAACACCATATATTTT,CASSPGTGVSGNTIYF
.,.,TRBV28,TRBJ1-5,TGTGCCAGCAGTCCGGACACCTATCAGCCCCAGCATTTT,CASSPDTYQPQHF
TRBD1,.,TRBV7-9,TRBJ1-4,TGTGCCAGCAGCCCGGGACAGCATGCTGAAAAACTGTTTTTT,CASSPGQHAEKLFF
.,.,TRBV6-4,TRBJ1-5,TGTGCCAGCAGCCTTGAGCCCGGTCAGCCCCAGCATTTT,CASSLEPGQPQHF
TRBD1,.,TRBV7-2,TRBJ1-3,TGTGCCAGCAGCTTGCGTGTGACAGGGAGAAACACCATATATTTT,CASSLRVTGRNTIYF
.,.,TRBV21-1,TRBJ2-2,TGTGCCAGCAGCAGCGACAGCAACACCGGGGAGCTGTTTTTT,CASSSDSNTGELFF
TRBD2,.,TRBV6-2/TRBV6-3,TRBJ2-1,TGTGCCAGCAGCCTAGCGGGGGGCCTTGCACGGAGTGAGCAGTTCTTC,CASSLAGGLARSEQFF
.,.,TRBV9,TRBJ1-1,TGTGCCAGCAGCGCATCAACCGGGACGAACACTGAAGCTTTCTTT,CASSASTGTNTEAFF
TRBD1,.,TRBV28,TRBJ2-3,TGTGCCAGCAGTCTTAGGACAGGGCACCCAGATACGCAGTATTTT,CASSLRTGHPDTQYF
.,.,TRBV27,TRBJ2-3,TGTGCCAGCAGTTTAGGGGGGCTTTGGGACAGTGACACAGATACGCAGTATTTT,CASSLGGLWDSDTDTQYF
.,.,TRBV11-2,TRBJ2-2,TGTGCCAGCAGCCAAACGTCGGGGAACACCGGGGAGCTGTTTTTT,CASSQTSGNTGELFF
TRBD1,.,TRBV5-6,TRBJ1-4,TGTGCCAGCAGCATGACCGGGACAGGTATCGGTGAAAAACTGTTTTTT,CASSMTGTGIGEKLFF
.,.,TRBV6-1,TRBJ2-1,TGTGCCAGCAGTGACAGGCGGGGGCCCGAGAATGAGCAGTTCTTC,CASSDRRGPENEQFF
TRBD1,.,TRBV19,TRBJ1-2,TGTGCCAGTAGGAGACAGGGGGACGAACATGGCTACACCTTC,CASRRQGDEHGYTF